This T cell receptor (beta chain) came from a study of T cells in Graves' hyperthyroidism and ophthalmopathy. Turning to the study itself: Peripheral blood was drawn at first diagnosis, prior to all treatment.

RNA transcripts yielded amplified TCR beta CDR3 regions. A set of HTBI primers served as the primers for a first-round RT-PCR of the TCR CDR3. TCRdb reprocessed the multiplex PCR reads via MiXCR and lists one record per CDR3 protein. Among about 740,000 distinct CDR3 sequences, 14% were seen once, and the ten largest hold roughly 10%. Trimming removed 6 bases from V and 7 bases from J, with 10 bases in between. CDR3 size: 12 residues. Germline lookup yields CDR1 SNHLY and CDR2 FYNNEI. This clonotype was seen more than once but under ten times. The sample was blood. This TCR derives from a woman in her late teens or twenties with Graves' hyperthyroidism. The genes are TRBV2 and TRBJ1-5; D gene uncertain. The CDR3 DNA follows: TGTGCCAGCAGCGTCCCGGGGCAGCCCCAGCATTTT. It codes for CASSVPGQPQHF.